One sample yielded the 17 T cell receptor beta chains listed below, sequenced in a study of STAT3 mutations in large granular lymphocyte leukemia. The data were produced by immunoSEQ multiplex PCR, yet TCRdb's version contains in-frame clones alone and is incomplete. The sample includes 30,000 to 40,000 clones, 75% to 90% of them seen just once. Which antigens these TCRs recognize remains unknown. The study, taken as a whole, reports: At least one immunodominant TCR beta clonotype appeared in every T-cell large granular lymphocyte leukemia patient.

The sequenced sample was peripheral blood mononuclear cells. All receptors come from a man between 60 and 75 years old with T-cell large granular lymphocyte leukemia. Some clones in this sample may be carry-over from other donors' samples.

V usage is TRBV7-2 and J usage is TRBJ2-7; D unresolved. Germline CDR1 SGHTA, CDR2 FQGNSA. CDR3 size: 12 residues. V was cut by 2 bases and J by 2 bases, with 4 bases left in between. The CDR3 here is CASSLIPYEQYF. DNA of the CDR3: TGTGCCAGCAGCTTAATCCCCTACGAGCAGTACTTC.

The chain carries TRBV6-5 and TRBJ1-2; 8 bases fit TRBD1. The CDR3 consists of 16 residues. J was trimmed by 6 bases and V by 0 bases; bases with no gene match: 9. Germline loops: CDR1 MNHEY, CDR2 SVGAGI. The CDR3 reads CASSYSILTGVDGYTF. DNA of the CDR3: TGTGCCAGCAGTTACTCGATTTTGACAGGGGTTGATGGCTACACCTTC.

The chain links TRBV5-1 to TRBJ2-7, with TRBD2 matching 11 bases. CDR3 length: 16 amino acids. Germline trimming cut 6 bases from V and 7 bases from J; bases unmatched to any gene: 15. In germline, CDR1 is SGHRS, CDR2 YFSETQ. CDR3 sequence (DNA): TGCGCCAGCACCCCCCCCGGCACTAGCGGGAGAAGTGAGCAGTACTTC. Protein: CASTPPGTSGRSEQYF.

As to this clone: Other DNA sequences within the sample encode an identical CDR3. The J gene is TRBJ2-7, the V gene TRBV29-1; a weak D match, TRBD1 (5 bases). V was shortened by 4 bases and J by 1 base, with 8 bases between the two germline ends. Germline V gene sequence: CDR1 SQVTM, CDR2 ANQGSEA. There are 12 residues in the CDR3. In nucleotides, the CDR3 is TGCAGCGTTGGCCAGGGATCCTACGAGCAGTACTTC. Protein sequence: CSVGQGSYEQYF.

The chain has TRBV18 and TRBJ2-2; no reliable D call. Trimming shortened V by 0 bases and J by 1 base, and 6 bases separated the two germline ends. This CDR3 is 15 amino acids long. Germline V CDR1 and CDR2: KGHSH, LQKENI. This chain's CDR3 is CASSPPSRNTGELFF. CDR3 bases: TGTGCCAGCTCACCACCTTCTCGGAACACCGGGGAGCTGTTTTTT. Combining the CDR3 with reference TRBV18 and TRBJ2-2 gives the whole variable domain NAGVMQNPRHLVRRRGQEARLRCSPMKGHSHVYWYRQLPEEGLKFMVYLQKENIIDESGMPKERFSAEFPKEGPSILRIQQVVRGDSAAYFCASSPPSRNTGELFFGEGSRLTVL.

V usage is TRBV27 and J usage is TRBJ2-1, with 8 nucleotides matching TRBD2. This CDR3 region has 18 residues. From germline, CDR1 is MNHEY and CDR2 SMNVEV (reference sequence). After removal of 2 bases from V and 6 bases from J, the junction contained 15 bases not matched to a gene. The CDR3 coding sequence is TGTGCCAGCAGTTTAGGGCAGCCAAGCGGGAGACGGGGCAATGAGCAGTTCTTC. Amino acids: CASSLGQPSGRRGNEQFF.

The V gene is TRBV7-8, the J gene TRBJ2-5, with D perhaps given as TRBD1 or TRBD2 (6 bases each). The CDR3 has 14 residues. Germline V gene lookup returns CDR1 SGHVS and CDR2 FQNEAQ. Deletions cut 4 bases from V and 7 bases from J, with 16 bases between. CDR3 in amino acids: CASSSTGAGGTQYF. The DNA for the CDR3 is TGTGCCAGCAGCTCGACAGGCGCCGGGGGGACCCAGTACTTC.

The gene calls are TRBV10-2 and TRBJ2-7; possible D gene TRBD2, 6 bases. This CDR3 has 13 residues. Germline CDR1 and CDR2: WSHSY and SAAADI. Trimming removed 5 bases from V and 1 base from J, with 9 bases in between. The CDR3 DNA reads TGCGCCAGCAGTAGGGACTTGTCCTACGAGCAGTACTTC. Its protein is CASSRDLSYEQYF.

This rearrangement joins TRBV5-1 to TRBJ1-1; perhaps TRBD1 as D (5 bases). The CDR3 is 16 amino acids. Germline V CDR1 and CDR2: SGHRS, YFSETQ. V was cut by 4 bases and J by 1 base, with 17 bases left in between. The CDR3 region has the DNA TGCGCCAGCAGCCCTCTTCCTGGGACGGAGAACACTGAAGCTTTCTTT. Translation gives CASSPLPGTENTEAFF.

The chain uses TRBV7-9 and TRBJ1-1; D not resolved. V was pared by 4 bases and J by 0 bases, with 6 bases between. CDR3 size: 13 residues. The germline V gene has CDR1 SEHNR and CDR2 FQNEAQ (reference sequence). In DNA, the CDR3 is TGTGCCAGCAGCTACGGGATGAACACTGAAGCTTTCTTT. Its translation: CASSYGMNTEAFF.

This chain uses TRBV12-5 with TRBJ2-5, with 8 bases fitting TRBD1. Losses at the gene ends were 1 base for V and 6 bases for J; bases not matched to a gene: 4. The germline CDR1 and CDR2 sequences are LGHNT and FRNRAP. The CDR3 length is 14 residues. In DNA form, the CDR3 reads TGTGCTAGTGGTTTGGGTCAGGGGGCGAAGACCCAGTACTTC. It yields the protein CASGLGQGAKTQYF.

CDR3 region: CASTEGGTNYGYTF. The CDR3 DNA sequence: TGTGCCAGCACGGAGGGGGGGACTAACTATGGCTACACCTTC. The V and J genes are TRBV6-5 and TRBJ1-2; a possible D gene is TRBD1 (6 bases). With 7 bases removed from V and 0 bases from J, the gap between germline ends came to 12 bases. The germline V gene encodes CDR1 MNHEY and CDR2 SVGAGI. This CDR3 contains 14 residues.

In its sample, this clone was seen once. V and J are TRBV7-2 and TRBJ2-3; weak D call: TRBD1 (6 bases). The V gene lost 0 bases and the J gene lost 4 bases, with 20 bases spanning the gap. Germline CDR1 reads SGHTA; CDR2 reads FQGNSA. The length of the CDR3 is 18 residues. CDR3 in amino acids: CASSLAGGLALAADTQYF. The CDR3 nucleotides are TGTGCCAGCAGCTTAGCTGGGGGCCTAGCCCTCGCCGCAGATACGCAGTATTTT. Together with reference TRBV7-2 and TRBJ2-3, the CDR3 gives the full variable domain: GAGVSQSPSNKVTEKGKDVELRCDPISGHTALYWYRQSLGQGLEFLIYFQGNSAPDKSGLPSDRFSAERTGGSVSTLTIQRTQQEDSAVYLCASSLAGGLALAADTQYFGPGTRLTVL.

This chain joins TRBV30 and TRBJ1-2; D gene uncertain. The CDR3 is made up of 12 amino acids. CDR1 is GTSNPN and CDR2 is SVGIG in the germline V gene (reference sequence). V lost 0 bases, J lost 7 bases, and 9 bases lay in between. Here the CDR3 reads CAWSVSRGGYTF. The CDR3 coding sequence is TGTGCCTGGAGTGTAAGCAGAGGTGGCTACACCTTC.

The rearrangement joins TRBV6-5 to TRBJ2-3, with D tentatively TRBD2 (6 bases). From germline, CDR1 is MNHEY and CDR2 SVGAGI. V was pared by 4 bases and J by 5 bases, with 10 bases between. This CDR3 has 13 residues. CDR3 sequence: CASSSRGLDTQYF. For the CDR3, the DNA is TGTGCCAGCAGTTCACGGGGACTAGATACGCAGTATTTT.

The V gene is TRBV7-8, the J gene TRBJ2-7; 15 bases map to TRBD2. This CDR3 has 17 amino acids. V dropped 6 bases and J dropped 1; count of bases not matched to a gene: 7. From germline, CDR1 is SGHVS and CDR2 FQNEAQ. CDR3 in DNA: TGTGCCAGCAGGAGGACTAGCGGGAGGGCCGAGTCCTACGAGCAGTACTTC. Encoded protein: CASRRTSGRAESYEQYF.

V usage is TRBV5-4 and J usage is TRBJ2-5, with a tentative D call TRBD1 (6 bases). With 5 bases removed from V and 2 bases from J, the gap between germline ends came to 10 bases. This CDR3 comprises 13 residues. From germline, CDR1 is SGHNT and CDR2 YYREEE (reference sequence). The CDR3 bases are TGTGCCAGCAGTCGCAGGGGTCAAGAGACCCAGTACTTC. This translates into CASSRRGQETQYF.